Here is one TCR beta chain with its context. This entry comes from a study of blood T cell repertoires in COVID-19. Study information: The origin of the acute and convalescent COVID-19 samples was the United States, Italy and Spain. Nucleic acid was either cDNA or gDNA, and it came from T cells, B-cell-depleted T cells, or PBMCs.

The V end was cut by 6 bases, the J end by 4 bases, with 9 bases between. Germline V gene lookup returns CDR1 SNHLY and CDR2 FYNNEI. The CDR3 runs 12 residues. Under the authors' procedure: From reference gene primer amplification, estimates of nucleated cell counts were derived. Produced via immunoSEQ multiplex PCR; TCRdb's table is partial and in-frame only. V and J calls and clone size are given by that table; D and trimming were obtained from the DNA. The table lists 150,000 to 170,000 clones, more than 75% of them singletons, with less than 10% in the top ten. Material: peripheral blood. This sequence originates from a woman aged 60-75 years with COVID-19, enrolled during active disease. The chain couples TRBV2 to TRBJ1-1; no reliable D call. The CDR3 is CASRPGATEAFF. The CDR3 nucleotides are TGTGCCAGCAGACCGGGTGCCACTGAAGCTTTCTTT.